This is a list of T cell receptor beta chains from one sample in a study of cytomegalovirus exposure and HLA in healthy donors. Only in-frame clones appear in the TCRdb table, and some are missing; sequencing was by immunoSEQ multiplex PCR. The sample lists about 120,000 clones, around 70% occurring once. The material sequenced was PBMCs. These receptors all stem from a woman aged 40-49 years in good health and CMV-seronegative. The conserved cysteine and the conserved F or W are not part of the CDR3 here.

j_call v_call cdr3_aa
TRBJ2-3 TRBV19 ASSIGLVDTQY
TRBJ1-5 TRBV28 ASNLAPSNQPQH
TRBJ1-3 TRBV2 ASSERQALISGNTIY
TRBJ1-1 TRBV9 ASSVEYRENTEAF
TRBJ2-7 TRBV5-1 ASSRDRVLREQY
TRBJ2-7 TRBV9 ASSANPGTGGTSEQY
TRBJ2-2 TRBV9 ASSVGGYGELF
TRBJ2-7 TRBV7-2 ASSLGTSAPYEQY
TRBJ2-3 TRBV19 ASSIDSGFSTDTQY
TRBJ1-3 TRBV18 ASSQLGRSASGNTIY
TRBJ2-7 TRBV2 ASKPSGIGEQY
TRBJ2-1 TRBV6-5 ASGPTSGGAYEQF
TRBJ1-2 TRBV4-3 ASSQERRTVHGVNYGYT
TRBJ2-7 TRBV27 ASSLVSGGSYEQY
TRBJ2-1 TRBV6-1 ASRTTGTSYNEQF
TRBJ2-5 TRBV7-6 ASSLAGWLETQY
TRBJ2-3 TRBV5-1 ASSTGADTQY
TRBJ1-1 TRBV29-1 SVGGGVGGTEAF
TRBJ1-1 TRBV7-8 ASNQQMNTEAF
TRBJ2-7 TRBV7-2 ASSLALGGNYEQY
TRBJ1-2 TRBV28 ASKTDSLGYGYT
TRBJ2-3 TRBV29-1 STRQGAHLGSTDTQY
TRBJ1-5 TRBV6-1 ASSPSGGSNQPQH
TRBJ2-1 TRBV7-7 ASSRGGVGNEQF
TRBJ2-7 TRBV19 ASSIDSAIAYEQY
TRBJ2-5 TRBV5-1 ASSLPGEETQY
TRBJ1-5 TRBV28 ASSGVTGGVGWPQH
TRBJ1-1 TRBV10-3 AISGGRESF
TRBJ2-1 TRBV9 ASSPRTSGGLDEQF
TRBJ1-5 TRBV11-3 ASSLGIKRTDFNQPQH
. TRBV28 ASSLLGTSGYEQY